Sequencing of this T cell receptor (beta chain) was carried out in a study of cytomegalovirus exposure and HLA in healthy donors. This PCR relied on a set of 60 Vbeta primers and 13 Jbeta primers. Sequencing was performed with immunoSEQ multiplex PCR; in TCRdb, only in-frame clones are kept and a portion is missing. The repertoire holds about 150,000 clones, around 80% seen once, with roughly 2.3% in the top ten. Between the trimmed V and J ends, which lost 5 bases and 7 bases, there was a span of 9 bases. The CDR3 has 12 amino acids. Germline CDR1 MNHNY, CDR2 SVGAGI (reference sequence). This clone has a single count.

This clonotype was sampled from a man aged 30 to 39 in good health and CMV-seronegative. The gene calls are TRBV6-6 and TRBJ2-1; a possible D gene is TRBD2 (5 bases). The sequenced sample was PBMCs. CDR3 loop: CASSPSTNEQFF. In nucleotides, the CDR3 is TGTGCCAGCAGTCCTAGCACGAATGAGCAGTTCTTC.